A single sample is the source of the 5 T cell receptor beta chains below, sequenced in a study of beta chain features in type 1 diabetes. Investigators reverse transcribed all isolated RNA, so they sequenced expressed TCRB transcripts. Repertoires were generated with immunoSEQ multiplex PCR, while TCRdb's copy carries only in-frame clones and drops some. The sample holds around 350,000 clones, approximately 12% seen once. The sequenced sample consisted of naive CD4+ T cells from blood. The origin of the receptors is a man younger than 30 in good health.

The rearrangement links TRBV7-2 to TRBJ2-5, with D possibly matching TRBD2 (5 bases). Trimming removed 5 bases at V and 2 bases at J, with 9 bases between. The CDR3 has 13 amino acids. Germline V gene data show CDR1 as SGHTA and CDR2 as FQGNSA. CDR3 protein: CASSARVQETQYF. The DNA of the CDR3 is TGTGCCAGCAGCGCGCGGGTTCAAGAGACCCAGTACTTC.

The V and J genes are TRBV30 and TRBJ2-7; D call uncertain. The CDR3 has 11 amino acids. Germline V CDR1 and CDR2: GTSNPN, SVGIG (reference sequence). With 0 bases removed from V and 9 bases from J, the gap between germline ends came to 9 bases. The CDR3: CAWSVRSGQYF. The CDR3 nucleotides read TGTGCCTGGAGTGTACGGAGTGGGCAGTACTTC.

This chain joins TRBV7-2 and TRBJ2-5; a weak D match, TRBD1 (6 bases). This CDR3 spans 18 amino acids. V lost 5 bases and J lost 6, with 28 bases in between. Looked up from germline, CDR1 is SGHTA and CDR2 is FQGNSA. The DNA of the CDR3 is TGTGCCAGCAGCGAAGACAGGTTTCAAGCATCCCTAAAAAAGACCCAGTACTTC. This translates into CASSEDRFQASLKKTQYF. The full variable domain, with the rest looked up from reference TRBV7-2 and TRBJ2-5, is GAGVSQSPSNKVTEKGKDVELRCDPISGHTALYWYRQSLGQGLEFLIYFQGNSAPDKSGLPSDRFSAERTGGSVSTLTIQRTQQEDSAVYLCASSEDRFQASLKKTQYFGPGTRLLVL.

This clone was counted between two and nine times. This chain connects TRBV9 to TRBJ2-2; D is unresolved. Looked up from germline, CDR1 is SGDLS and CDR2 is YYNGEE. This CDR3 has 15 amino acids. Trimming took 0 bases from V and 8 from J, leaving 14 bases between them. The CDR3, as DNA: TGTGCCAGCAGCGTAGGACTTATACTTAGTGGGGAGCTGTTTTTT. Translated: CASSVGLILSGELFF.

The chain links TRBV10-3 to TRBJ2-2, with D tentatively TRBD1 (6 bases). This CDR3 has 15 amino acids. V was shortened by 3 bases and J by 4 bases, with 12 bases between the two germline ends. CDR1 is ENHRY, CDR2 SYGVKD, per germline. The CDR3 sequence: CAISEARGVTGELFF. The CDR3 DNA sequence: TGTGCCATCAGTGAAGCCAGGGGAGTCACCGGGGAGCTGTTTTTT.